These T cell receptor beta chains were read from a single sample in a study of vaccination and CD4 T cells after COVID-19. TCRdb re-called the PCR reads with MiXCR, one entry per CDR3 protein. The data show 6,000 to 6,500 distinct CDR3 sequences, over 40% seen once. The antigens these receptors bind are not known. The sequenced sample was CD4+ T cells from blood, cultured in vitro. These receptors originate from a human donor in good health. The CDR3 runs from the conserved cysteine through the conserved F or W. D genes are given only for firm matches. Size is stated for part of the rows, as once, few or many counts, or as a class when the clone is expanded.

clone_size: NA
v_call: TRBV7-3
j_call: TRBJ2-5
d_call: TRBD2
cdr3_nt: TGTGCCAGCAGTTTCGGGGGGGGGCAGGAGACCCAGTACTTC
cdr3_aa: CASSFGGGQETQYF

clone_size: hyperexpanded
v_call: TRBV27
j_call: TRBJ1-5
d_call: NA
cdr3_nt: TGTGCCAGCAGGGCCGTATATAGCAATCAGCCCCAGCATTTT
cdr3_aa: CASRAVYSNQPQHF

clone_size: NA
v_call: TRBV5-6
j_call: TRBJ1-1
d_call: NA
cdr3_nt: TGTGCCAGCAGCAAGGACGGGAACACTGAAGCTTTCTTT
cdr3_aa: CASSKDGNTEAFF

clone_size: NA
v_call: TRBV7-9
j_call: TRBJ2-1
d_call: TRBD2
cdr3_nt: TGTGCCAGCAGCTTTACAGGACTAGCCCTCAATGAGCAGTTCTTC
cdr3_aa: CASSFTGLALNEQFF

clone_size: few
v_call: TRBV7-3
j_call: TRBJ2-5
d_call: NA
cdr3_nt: TGTGCCAGCAGCTTAGGTCCGGAACTGGGAGAGACCCAGTACTTC
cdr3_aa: CASSLGPELGETQYF

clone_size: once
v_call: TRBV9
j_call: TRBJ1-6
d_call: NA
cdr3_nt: TGTGCCAGCAGTGCGGATGGGAATTCACCCCTCCACTTT
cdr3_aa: CASSADGNSPLHF

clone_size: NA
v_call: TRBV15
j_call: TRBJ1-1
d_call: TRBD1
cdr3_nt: TGTGCCACCAGCAGAATCTGGACAGGGGAAACGAACACTGAAGCTTTCTTT
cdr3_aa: CATSRIWTGETNTEAFF

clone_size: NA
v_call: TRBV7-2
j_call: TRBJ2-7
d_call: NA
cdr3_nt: TGTGCCAGCAGCTTAGTTACCGTGGAGGGCGAGCAGTACTTC
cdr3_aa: CASSLVTVEGEQYF

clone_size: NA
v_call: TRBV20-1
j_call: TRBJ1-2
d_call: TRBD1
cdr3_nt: TGCAGACCCCAACGCCAGGGGGCAGGGGGCTACACCTTC
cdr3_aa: CRPQRQGAGGYTF

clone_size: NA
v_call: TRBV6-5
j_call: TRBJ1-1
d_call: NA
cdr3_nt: TGTGCCAGCAGTTACGCAAGGAACACTGAAGCTTTCTTT
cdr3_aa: CASSYARNTEAFF

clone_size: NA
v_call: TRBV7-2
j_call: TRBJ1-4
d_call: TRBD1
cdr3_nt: TGTGCCAGCAGCTTAGTACAGGGGGCGAATGAAAAACTGTTTTTT
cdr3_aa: CASSLVQGANEKLFF

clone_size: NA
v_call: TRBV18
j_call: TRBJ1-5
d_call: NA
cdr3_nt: TGTGCCAGCTCATCGACACTCGAAGGGGAGCCCCAGCATTTT
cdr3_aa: CASSSTLEGEPQHF

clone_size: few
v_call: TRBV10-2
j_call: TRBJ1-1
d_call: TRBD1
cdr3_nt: TGCGCCAGCAGTGAAACAGGGGCTGAAGCTTTCTTT
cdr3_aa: CASSETGAEAFF

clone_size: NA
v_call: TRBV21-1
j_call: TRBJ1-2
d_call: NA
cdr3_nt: TGTGCCAGCAGCAAGGAAAACAGATCAAGGGGCTACACCTTC
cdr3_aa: CASSKENRSRGYTF

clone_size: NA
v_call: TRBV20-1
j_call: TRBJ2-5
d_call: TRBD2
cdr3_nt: TGCAGTGCTCCGGGACTAGCGGGGGGCGGAAAGACCCAGTACTTC
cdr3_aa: CSAPGLAGGGKTQYF

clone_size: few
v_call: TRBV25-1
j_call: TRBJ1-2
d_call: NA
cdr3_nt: TGTGCCAGCAGTGAACCCCCCTATGGCTACACCTTC
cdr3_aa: CASSEPPYGYTF

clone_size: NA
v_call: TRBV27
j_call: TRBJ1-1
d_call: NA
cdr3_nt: TGTGCCAGCAGTTTTGGGGTTATCACTGAAGCTTTCTTT
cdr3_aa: CASSFGVITEAFF

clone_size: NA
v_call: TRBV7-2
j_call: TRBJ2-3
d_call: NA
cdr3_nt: TGTGCCAGCAGCTACGGGGGGCCCAGCACAGATACGCAGTATTTT
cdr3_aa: CASSYGGPSTDTQYF

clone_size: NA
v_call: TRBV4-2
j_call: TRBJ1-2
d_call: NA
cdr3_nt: TGTGCCAGCAGCCGGGGAGTTGGGGAAACCGGCTACACCTTC
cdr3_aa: CASSRGVGETGYTF

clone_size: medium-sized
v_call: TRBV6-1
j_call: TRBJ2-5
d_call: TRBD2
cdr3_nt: TGTGCCAGCAAAAGCGGGGGACCCAGGTCCCAAGAGACCCAGTACTTC
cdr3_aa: CASKSGGPRSQETQYF

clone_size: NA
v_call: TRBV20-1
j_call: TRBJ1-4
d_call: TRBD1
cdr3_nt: TGCAGTGCTTCCTCCGGGACAGACGAAAAACTGTTTTTT
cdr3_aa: CSASSGTDEKLFF

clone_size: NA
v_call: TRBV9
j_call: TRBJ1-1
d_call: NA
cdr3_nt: TGTGCCAGCAGCGTAGGGGACACTGAAGCTTTCTTT
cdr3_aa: CASSVGDTEAFF

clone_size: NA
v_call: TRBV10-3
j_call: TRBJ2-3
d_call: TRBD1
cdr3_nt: TGTGCCACTAACAGGGGGCCGTCCACAGATACGCAGTATTTT
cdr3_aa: CATNRGPSTDTQYF